Listed below are T cell receptor beta chains from one sample, sequenced in a study of cytomegalovirus exposure and HLA in healthy donors. Libraries were prepared by immunoSEQ multiplex PCR; TCRdb keeps only in-frame clonotypes and omits some of them. The sample has 150,000 to 200,000 clones, about 13% seen once. The sample taken for sequencing was PBMCs. These receptor sequences come from a man in his fifties in good health and CMV-seropositive. CDR3s include the opening cysteine and the closing phenylalanine or tryptophan. The D gene is left open where the match is weak. A clone size is listed for some rows: how often the clone was seen (once, few, many), or a class if it is expanded.

D: -; size: -; J: TRBJ2-7; V: TRBV4-3; CDR3: CASSQSVSSYEQYF; DNA: TGCGCCAGCAGCCAAAGTGTAAGCTCCTACGAGCAGTACTTC
D: -; size: -; J: TRBJ1-2; V: TRBV5-4; CDR3: CASSLSGADYGYTF; DNA: TGTGCCAGCAGCTTGTCAGGGGCGGACTATGGCTACACCTTC
D: -; size: -; J: TRBJ1-1; V: TRBV27; CDR3: CASSLRAGVNTEAFF; DNA: TGTGCCAGCAGTTTAAGGGCAGGGGTGAACACTGAAGCTTTCTTT
D: -; size: few; J: TRBJ1-4; V: TRBV6-5; CDR3: CASSYSGPGTNEKLFF; DNA: TGTGCCAGCAGTTACTCTGGCCCGGGGACTAATGAAAAACTGTTTTTT
D: TRBD1; size: few; J: TRBJ1-1; V: TRBV6-6; CDR3: CASSSRDRVNTEAFF; DNA: TGTGCCAGCAGTTCCCGGGACAGGGTAAACACTGAAGCTTTCTTT
D: -; size: few; J: TRBJ1-3; V: TRBV15; CDR3: CATSRRETGNTIYF; DNA: TGTGCCACCAGCAGGAGGGAAACTGGAAACACCATATATTTT
D: -; size: few; J: TRBJ2-7; V: TRBV5-1; CDR3: CASSLGGELEQYF; DNA: TGCGCCAGCAGCTTGGGGGGGGAACTCGAGCAGTACTTC
D: TRBD1; size: -; J: TRBJ1-2; V: TRBV27; CDR3: CASRGTGDLYGYTF; DNA: TGTGCCAGCAGGGGGACAGGGGATCTCTATGGCTACACCTTC
D: -; size: -; J: TRBJ1-5; V: TRBV5-5; CDR3: CASSPEETGSNQPQHF; DNA: TGTGCCAGCAGCCCTGAGGAGACTGGTAGCAATCAGCCCCAGCATTTT
D: TRBD1; size: -; J: TRBJ1-6; V: TRBV6-1; CDR3: CASRPQQGNSPLHF; DNA: TGTGCCAGCAGGCCACAACAGGGGAATTCACCCCTCCACTTT
D: TRBD2; size: -; J: TRBJ2-5; V: TRBV29-1; CDR3: CSLTSGGIQETQYF; DNA: TGCAGCTTGACTAGCGGGGGAATCCAAGAGACCCAGTACTTC
D: -; size: -; J: TRBJ2-3; V: TRBV19; CDR3: CASSALADTQYF; DNA: TGTGCCAGTAGTGCATTAGCGGATACGCAGTATTTT
D: TRBD1; size: few; J: TRBJ1-6; V: TRBV28; CDR3: CASSWDRGGSPLHF; DNA: TGTGCCAGCAGTTGGGACAGGGGTGGATCACCCCTCCACTTT
D: -; size: -; J: TRBJ1-2; V: TRBV28; CDR3: CASSLQGYGYTF; DNA: TGTGCCAGCAGTTTACAGGGGTATGGCTACACCTTC
D: -; size: few; J: TRBJ1-5; V: TRBV10-2; CDR3: CASALQGADQPQHF; DNA: TGCGCCAGCGCTCTACAGGGTGCGGATCAGCCCCAGCATTTT
D: -; size: -; J: TRBJ1-5; V: TRBV2; CDR3: CASRAYSNQPRHF; DNA: TGTGCCAGCAGGGCCTATAGCAATCAGCCCCGGCATTTT
D: TRBD1; size: few; J: TRBJ1-2; V: TRBV6-5; CDR3: CASSAGGRGYTF; DNA: TGTGCCAGTTCAGCAGGGGGCCGTGGCTACACCTTC
D: TRBD2; size: few; J: TRBJ2-2; V: TRBV2; CDR3: CASSFLTSGGTGELFF; DNA: TGTGCCAGCAGTTTCCTGACTAGCGGGGGTACCGGGGAGCTGTTTTTT
D: -; size: few; J: TRBJ2-5; V: TRBV19; CDR3: CASRYGMAQYF; DNA: TGTGCCAGTAGGTACGGGATGGCCCAGTACTTC
D: -; size: few; J: TRBJ1-2; V: TRBV11-3; CDR3: CASSLEGHGYTF; DNA: TGTGCCAGCAGCTTAGAGGGCCATGGCTACACCTTC
D: TRBD1; size: few; J: TRBJ1-4; V: TRBV5-1; CDR3: CASSLGGTNEKLFF; DNA: TGCGCCAGCAGCCTAGGGGGCACTAATGAAAAACTGTTTTTT
D: TRBD2; size: -; J: TRBJ2-1; V: TRBV5-4; CDR3: CASSRSGAAYNEQFF; DNA: TGTGCCAGCAGTCGTAGCGGGGCTGCCTACAATGAGCAGTTCTTC
D: TRBD1; size: -; J: TRBJ1-1; V: TRBV15; CDR3: CATSRERGRGTEAFF; DNA: TGTGCCACCAGCAGAGAAAGGGGGCGAGGGACTGAAGCTTTCTTT
D: -; size: few; J: TRBJ1-2; V: TRBV29-1; CDR3: CSVVQPEVTRGYTF; DNA: TGCAGCGTTGTCCAGCCGGAGGTCACTAGAGGCTACACCTTC
D: TRBD1; size: few; J: TRBJ2-3; V: TRBV5-4; CDR3: CASRSGTGGLGTDTQYF; DNA: TGTGCCAGCAGATCCGGGACAGGGGGGCTAGGCACAGATACGCAGTATTTT
D: -; size: -; J: TRBJ2-3; V: TRBV7-2; CDR3: CASSLGGVGADTQYF; DNA: TGTGCCAGCAGCTTAGGCGGGGTAGGCGCAGATACGCAGTATTTT
D: -; size: few; J: TRBJ1-1; V: TRBV4-3; CDR3: CASSQASGLSNTEAFF; DNA: TGCGCCAGCAGCCAGGCCTCAGGACTCAGCAACACTGAAGCTTTCTTT
D: -; size: -; J: TRBJ1-1; V: TRBV5-4; CDR3: CASSLGGANTEAFF; DNA: TGTGCCAGCAGCTTGGGGGGCGCGAACACTGAAGCTTTCTTT
D: -; size: -; J: TRBJ2-5; V: TRBV13; CDR3: CASSLRLVETQYF; DNA: TGTGCCAGCAGCTTACGGCTAGTGGAGACCCAGTACTTC
D: -; size: -; J: TRBJ1-1; V: TRBV5-1; CDR3: CASSFAREHFLF; DNA: TGCGCCAGCAGCTTTGCCAGGGAACACTTTCTCTTT
D: -; size: -; J: TRBJ2-3; V: TRBV7-2; CDR3: CASTVAATSTDTQYF; DNA: TGTGCCAGCACCGTGGCGGCTACTAGCACAGATACGCAGTATTTT
D: TRBD1; size: -; J: TRBJ1-1; V: TRBV4-1; CDR3: CASSHPTGEAFF; DNA: TGCGCCAGCAGCCATCCGACAGGGGAAGCTTTCTTT
D: -; size: -; J: TRBJ1-2; V: TRBV11-3; CDR3: CASSSGLAEYTF; DNA: TGTGCCAGCAGCTCAGGGCTTGCGGAGTACACCTTC
D: TRBD2; size: few; J: TRBJ2-7; V: TRBV2; CDR3: CASSVLLAGGNYEQYF; DNA: TGTGCCAGCAGTGTTTTGCTAGCGGGGGGTAATTACGAGCAGTACTTC
D: -; size: few; J: TRBJ1-2; V: TRBV20-1; CDR3: CSARDRGGYTF; DNA: TGCAGTGCTAGAGATCGAGGAGGCTACACCTTC
D: -; size: -; J: TRBJ1-6; V: TRBV19; CDR3: CASSTNRDQSSYNSPLHF; DNA: TGTGCCAGTAGTACAAACAGGGATCAGAGCTCCTATAATTCACCCCTCCACTTT
D: TRBD2; size: few; J: TRBJ2-3; V: TRBV6-4; CDR3: CASSEGLGETDTQYF; DNA: TGTGCCAGCAGTGAAGGACTAGGAGAAACGGATACGCAGTATTTT
D: -; size: few; J: TRBJ2-2; V: TRBV19; CDR3: CASSINRQTRGGELFF; DNA: TGTGCCAGTAGTATAAATCGACAGACCCGCGGCGGGGAGCTGTTTTTT
D: TRBD1; size: -; J: TRBJ1-1; V: TRBV7-9; CDR3: CASREGQGNTEAFF; DNA: TGTGCCAGCAGGGAGGGACAGGGGAACACTGAAGCTTTCTTT
D: -; size: few; J: TRBJ1-2; V: TRBV7-9; CDR3: CASSAGTSNYGYTF; DNA: TGTGCCAGCAGCGCTGGGACAAGCAACTATGGCTACACCTTC
D: TRBD1; size: -; J: TRBJ1-1; V: TRBV7-6; CDR3: CASSYNPGQVPEAFF; DNA: TGTGCCAGCAGCTACAATCCGGGACAGGTCCCTGAAGCTTTCTTT
D: TRBD2; size: -; J: TRBJ2-4; V: TRBV15; CDR3: CATSRGGSGGPHIQYF; DNA: TGTGCCACCAGCAGAGGAGGTAGCGGGGGGCCGCACATTCAGTACTTC
D: -; size: -; J: TRBJ1-3; V: TRBV10-2; CDR3: CASSNERSGNTIYF; DNA: TGCGCCAGCAGTAATGAGCGCTCTGGAAACACCATATATTTT